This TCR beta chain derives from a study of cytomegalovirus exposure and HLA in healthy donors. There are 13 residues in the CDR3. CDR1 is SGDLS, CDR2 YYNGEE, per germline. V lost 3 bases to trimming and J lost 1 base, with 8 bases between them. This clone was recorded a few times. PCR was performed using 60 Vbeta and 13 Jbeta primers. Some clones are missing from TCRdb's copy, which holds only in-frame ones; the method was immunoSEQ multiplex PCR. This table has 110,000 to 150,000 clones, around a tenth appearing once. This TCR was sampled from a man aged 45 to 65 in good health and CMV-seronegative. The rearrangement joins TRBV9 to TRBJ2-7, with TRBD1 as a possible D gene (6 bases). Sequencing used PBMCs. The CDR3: CASSGQVSYEQYF. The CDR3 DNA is TGTGCCAGCAGCGGACAGGTGTCCTACGAGCAGTACTTC.